The 31 T cell receptor beta chains presented below share a single source sample, sequenced in a study of T-cell memory formation after mild COVID-19. Via MiXCR, TCRdb re-called the 5' RACE reads, giving one row per CDR3 protein. This table holds 190,000 or so distinct CDR3 sequences, roughly a tenth found once. The sequencing input was PBMCs or a T cell subset sorted from them (not recorded which). These receptors originate from a man aged 18 to 35 who had mild COVID-19 (a few samples of this study predate the infection). Cell type and time point are not known.

There are a few counts of this clonotype. The rearrangement joins TRBV5-1 to TRBJ2-7; D assignment may be TRBD1 or TRBD2 (5 bases each). The CDR3 is 13 residues long. Germline CDR1 SGHRS, CDR2 YFSETQ. Trimming left V 7 bases short and J 0 bases short, with 11 bases between. The CDR3 nucleotides are TGCGCCAGCGGGTCGGGACGCTCCTACGAGCAGTACTTC. This codes for CASGSGRSYEQYF. Drawing the rest from reference TRBV5-1 and TRBJ2-7, the complete variable domain is KAGVTQTPRYLIKTRGQQVTLSCSPISGHRSVSWYQQTPGQGLQFLFEYFSETQRNKGNFPGRFSGRQFSNSRSEMNVSTLELGDSALYLCASGSGRSYEQYFGPGTRLTVT.

In nucleotides, the CDR3 is TGCAGTGCTAGTTTGCCTGGGACTAGCGGGGGCTACGAGCAGTACTTC. This codes for CSASLPGTSGGYEQYF. The gene calls are TRBV20-1 and TRBJ2-7; TRBD2 matches 14 bases. The CDR3 sequence is 16 residues long. V trimming: 3 bases; J trimming: 3 bases; junction bases outside the gene matches: 7. Germline-derived CDR1 and CDR2 are DFQATT and SNEGSKA (reference sequence).

This clonotype was seen more than once but under ten times. The rearrangement uses TRBV29-1 and TRBJ2-5; 7 nucleotides align to TRBD2. The CDR3 consists of 14 residues. The germline CDR1 and CDR2 sequences are SQVTM and ANQGSEA. V shed 2 bases, J shed 5 bases, and the junction held 8 bases outside the gene matches. CDR3: CSVELRGRLETQYF. In DNA, the CDR3 is TGCAGCGTTGAATTGCGGGGGAGGTTGGAGACCCAGTACTTC.

V usage is TRBV20-1 and J usage is TRBJ2-1; 7 nucleotides line up with TRBD1. In germline, CDR1 is DFQATT, CDR2 SNEGSKA (reference sequence). The CDR3 length is 14 residues. V lost 5 bases and J lost 3; bases outside the gene matches: 7. CDR3: CSAPDRVGYNEQFF. DNA of the CDR3: TGCAGTGCTCCAGACAGGGTGGGCTACAATGAGCAGTTCTTC.

A few counts support this clonotype. This chain links TRBV9 with TRBJ1-1; no reliable D call. CDR3 length: 13 amino acids. Trimming stripped 1 base from V and 4 bases from J, with 8 bases between. The germline V gene encodes CDR1 SGDLS and CDR2 YYNGEE. The CDR3 DNA is TGTGCCAGCAGCGTAAGTGTGGTCACTGAAGCTTTCTTT. Residues: CASSVSVVTEAFF. The whole variable domain, remainder taken from reference TRBV9 and TRBJ1-1, is DSGVTQTPKHLITATGQRVTLRCSPRSGDLSVYWYQQSLDQGLQFLIQYYNGEERAKGNILERFSAQQFPDLHSELNLSSLELGDSALYFCASSVSVVTEAFFGQGTRLTVV.

This clonotype was picked up a small number of times. The chain carries TRBV6-5 and TRBJ2-3; no definite D call. The CDR3 is 14 residues long. Germline CDR1 reads MNHEY; CDR2 reads SVGAGI. V dropped 3 bases and J dropped 4 bases, with 11 bases sitting between them. The CDR3, as DNA: TGTGCCAGCAGTTATGGGGTGCCCCCAGATACGCAGTATTTT. Its translation: CASSYGVPPDTQYF.

This clonotype was observed many times. The chain employs TRBV7-9 and TRBJ1-2; D is unclear. Germline V lookup: CDR1 SEHNR, CDR2 FQNEAQ (reference sequence). V was shortened by 0 bases and J by 7 bases, with 12 bases between the two germline ends. This CDR3 spans 14 amino acids. CDR3 bases: TGTGCCAGCAGCTTAGCGCCTCGGGATGGTGGCTACACCTTC. Translating gives CASSLAPRDGGYTF. Full variable domain (remainder filled in from reference TRBV7-9 and TRBJ1-2): DTGVSQNPRHKITKRGQNVTFRCDPISEHNRLYWYRQTLGQGPEFLTYFQNEAQLEKSRLLSDRFSAERPKGSFSTLEIQRTEQGDSAMYLCASSLAPRDGGYTFGSGTRLTVV.

This clonotype was counted only a few times. This chain joins TRBV7-9 and TRBJ2-3, with 14 bases matching TRBD2. CDR3 length equals 17 residues. The J segment lost 3 bases and the V segment lost 5 bases, leaving 7 bases of the junction unmatched. Germline lookup yields CDR1 SEHNR and CDR2 FQNEAQ (reference sequence). CDR3 protein: CASSLRLAGGLTDTQYF. The CDR3 coding sequence is TGTGCCAGCAGCCTACGACTAGCGGGGGGGCTGACAGATACGCAGTATTTT.

The table lists this clonotype with many counts. The J gene is TRBJ2-2, the V gene TRBV12-3 or TRBV12-4; a weak D match, TRBD2 (6 bases). V lost 5 bases, J lost 6 bases, and 10 bases lay in between. The CDR3 is 13 amino acids. Here the CDR3 reads CASSLTGAGELFF. CDR3 in DNA: TGTGCCAGCAGTCTAACGGGGGCCGGGGAGCTGTTTTTT.

The sample holds a few counts of this clonotype. The chain carries TRBV6-6 and TRBJ1-3, with D perhaps matching TRBD1 (5 bases). Trimming cost V 10 bases and J 0 bases, with 13 bases left between them. The germline V gene has CDR1 MNHNY and CDR2 SVGAGI (reference sequence). The CDR3 consists of 14 residues. The CDR3 DNA sequence: TGTGCCACGTACCGGGACTTCTCTGGAAACACCATATATTTT. It specifies CATYRDFSGNTIYF.

The sample holds a few counts of this clonotype. The chain is built from TRBV12-3 or TRBV12-4 and TRBJ1-2; no reliable D call. This CDR3 is built from 14 residues. The V end was cut by 6 bases, the J end by 1 base, with 12 bases between. Here the CDR3 reads CASRLVGYNYGYTF. The CDR3 DNA sequence: TGTGCCAGCAGGCTAGTGGGGTATAACTATGGCTACACCTTC.

This clonotype was seen a handful of times. The chain uses TRBV7-8 and TRBJ1-2, with 7 bases that match TRBD1. CDR3 length: 16 amino acids. V trimming: 4 bases; J trimming: 3 bases; junction bases outside the gene matches: 11. Germline lookup yields CDR1 SGHVS and CDR2 FQNEAQ. The CDR3 sequence: CASSSKQTGIDYGYTF. The CDR3, as DNA: TGTGCCAGCAGCTCTAAACAGACAGGGATCGACTATGGCTACACCTTC.

Only a few counts were recorded for this clonotype. The CDR3: CASSLAGIWQYF. For the CDR3, the DNA is TGTGCCAGCAGCTTAGCGGGGATTTGGCAGTACTTC. The chain is built from TRBV11-2 and TRBJ2-7, with a possible D match to TRBD2 (5 bases). Trimming removed 1 base from V and 9 bases from J, with 10 bases in between. Germline values: CDR1 SGHAT, CDR2 FQNNGV. This CDR3 region has 12 residues.

The chain couples TRBV27 to TRBJ1-1, with D perhaps TRBD1 (5 bases). Germline V gives CDR1 MNHEY, CDR2 SMNVEV (reference sequence). V gave up 3 bases and J gave up 8 bases, with 10 bases separating them. This CDR3 has 12 amino acids. CDR3 amino acids: CASSLRGNEAFF. CDR3 in DNA: TGTGCCAGCAGTTTGAGGGGAAACGAAGCTTTCTTT.

This clonotype was observed a few times. This chain connects TRBV7-3 to TRBJ1-3; unclear D gene. With 5 bases removed from V and 1 base from J, the gap between germline ends came to 6 bases. The CDR3 is made up of 13 amino acids. Germline-derived CDR1 and CDR2 are SGHTA and FQGTGA. CDR3 sequence reads: CASSSRSGNTIYF. Written as DNA, the CDR3 is TGTGCCAGCAGCAGCCGATCTGGAAACACCATATATTTT.

The V gene is TRBV2, the J gene TRBJ2-3; D may be TRBD1 or TRBD2 (5 bases each). From germline, CDR1 is SNHLY and CDR2 FYNNEI. With 10 bases removed from V and 2 bases from J, the gap between germline ends came to 13 bases. CDR3 size: 13 residues. CDR3 protein: CANRDGYTDTQYF. For the CDR3, the DNA is TGTGCCAACCGGGACGGTTACACAGATACGCAGTATTTT.

The rearrangement uses TRBV4-1 and TRBJ2-4; D could derive from TRBD1 or TRBD2 (5 bases each). Per germline, CDR1 MGHRA and CDR2 YSYEKL. This CDR3 is built from 17 residues. Trimming left V 3 bases short and J 6 bases short, with 21 bases between. CDR3 residues: CASSHAPGRRRGNIQYF. As DNA, the CDR3 is TGCGCCAGCAGCCATGCTCCAGGGCGCCGCCGGGGAAACATTCAGTACTTC.

This clonotype came up a few times. The chain joins TRBV5-6 to TRBJ1-5; no reliable D call. Germline V CDR1 and CDR2: SGHDT, YYEEEE. Trimming cost V 3 bases and J 0 bases, with 19 bases left between them. The CDR3 totals 18 residues. CDR3 sequence: CASSSEAPSVYSNQPQHF. The CDR3 bases are TGTGCCAGCAGCTCGGAGGCCCCAAGCGTGTATAGCAATCAGCCCCAGCATTTT.

This sequence joins TRBV5-4 and TRBJ2-7; 7 nucleotides align to TRBD1. The trim removed 3 bases at V and 3 bases at J, leaving 6 bases unmatched. Germline-derived CDR1 and CDR2 are SGHNT and YYREEE (reference sequence). CDR3 length: 14 residues. Here the CDR3 DNA reads TGTGCCAGCAGCTCTGACAGGGAGTTCTACGAGCAGTACGTC. It specifies CASSSDREFYEQYV.

This clonotype turned up a few times. The CDR3 DNA is TGTGCCAGCAGCCAAGTTGGGACGCTATCGGGCGGCTACACCTTC. Protein product: CASSQVGTLSGGYTF. V usage is TRBV14 and J usage is TRBJ1-2, with D perhaps matching TRBD1 (5 bases). The CDR3 contains 15 residues. The V and J ends lost 1 base and 8 bases respectively, with 17 bases between them. The germline gives CDR1 SGHDN, CDR2 FVKESK.

A few counts support this clonotype. The J gene is TRBJ1-1, the V gene TRBV20-1; D not certain. CDR3 length: 15 amino acids. Looked up from germline, CDR1 is DFQATT and CDR2 is SNEGSKA (reference sequence). The V end lost 0 bases, the J end lost 1 base, and 12 bases lay between the germline ends. The CDR3 reads CSARDSELPNTEAFF. The CDR3 nucleotides are TGCAGTGCTAGAGATAGCGAGTTACCGAACACTGAAGCTTTCTTT.

This clonotype was seen more than once but under ten times. The chain has TRBV6-2 or TRBV6-3 and TRBJ2-7; 8 nucleotides align to TRBD1. CDR3 length: 13 amino acids. With V trimmed by 6 bases and J by 4 bases, 5 bases remained unmatched. From germline, CDR1 is MNHEY and CDR2 SVGEGT. CDR3 loop: CASSPDRGYEQYV. DNA of the CDR3: TGTGCCAGCAGCCCCGACAGGGGATACGAGCAGTACGTC.

This clonotype occurred a few times. The chain is built from TRBV10-2 and TRBJ1-5; D not certain. The CDR3 length is 14 residues. CDR1 and CDR2 (germline): WSHSY, SAAADI. Trimming stripped 6 bases from V and 2 bases from J, with 11 bases between. CDR3 sequence (DNA): TGCGCCAGCAGCCCTACCGCGGGCAATCAGCCCCAGCATTTT. This encodes CASSPTAGNQPQHF.

This clonotype was counted between two and nine times. This chain links TRBV4-2 with TRBJ2-3; no reliable D call. The CDR3 contains 15 residues. Germline assignment: CDR1 LGHNA and CDR2 YNFKEQ. V was cut by 0 bases and J by 0 bases, with 7 bases left in between. For the CDR3, the DNA is TGTGCCAGCAGCCAAGACGCCCAGAGCACAGATACGCAGTATTTT. It is translated as CASSQDAQSTDTQYF.

This clonotype was observed many times. This sequence joins TRBV5-1 and TRBJ2-1, with D perhaps TRBD2 (5 bases). Per germline, CDR1 SGHRS and CDR2 YFSETQ. Trimming removed 3 bases at V and 3 bases at J, with 16 bases between. The CDR3 contains 16 residues. The CDR3 region has the DNA TGCGCCAGCAGCTGGACTGGGCTAAAGGGCTACAATGAGCAGTTCTTC. Residues: CASSWTGLKGYNEQFF.

The sample holds a few counts of this clonotype. This sequence joins TRBV5-1 and TRBJ2-1; 9 positions match TRBD1. The V gene's germline CDR1 is SGHRS and CDR2 YFSETQ. Trimming removed 7 bases from V and 3 bases from J; junction bases left unmatched: 8. This CDR3 comprises 15 residues. CDR3 sequence (DNA): TGCGCCAGCTTTTCCGGGACAGGGAACTACAATGAGCAGTTCTTC. Translating it yields CASFSGTGNYNEQFF.

The chain recombines TRBV5-1 with TRBJ1-1, with D possibly TRBD1 on 5 matching bases. The CDR3 spans 13 residues. With 6 bases removed from V and 2 bases from J, the gap between germline ends came to 11 bases. The germline gives CDR1 SGHRS, CDR2 YFSETQ. The CDR3 is CASTFQGNTEAFF. In DNA form, the CDR3 reads TGCGCCAGCACCTTTCAGGGAAACACTGAAGCTTTCTTT.

Written as DNA, the CDR3 is TGTGCCAGCAGCCTGTCCCGGACTAGCGGGGGAGAGACCCAGTACTTC. It translates to CASSLSRTSGGETQYF. This chain connects TRBV7-2 to TRBJ2-5; 13 bases agree with TRBD2. The CDR3 loop spans 16 amino acids. Germline values: CDR1 SGHTA, CDR2 FQGNSA. V trimming: 5 bases; J trimming: 4 bases; junction bases outside the gene matches: 7.

J is TRBJ2-3 and V is TRBV7-3, with TRBD1 matching 8 bases. This CDR3 region has 15 residues. Germline CDR1 and CDR2: SGHTA and FQGTGA. The V and J ends lost 3 bases and 2 bases, in that order; junction bases with no gene match: 4. The CDR3 DNA is TGTGCCAGCAGCTTGACAGGGGTGAACACAGATACGCAGTATTTT. It codes for CASSLTGVNTDTQYF.

This clonotype was detected ten times or more. The chain links TRBV20-1 to TRBJ2-2; D may be TRBD1 or TRBD2 (5 bases each). CDR3 length: 14 amino acids. CDR1 and CDR2 (germline): DFQATT, SNEGSKA (reference sequence). With 1 base removed from V and 8 bases from J, the gap between germline ends came to 14 bases. The CDR3 nucleotides are TGCAGTGCTAGAGCCGGGACCCTAGTTGGGGAGCTGTTTTTT. Encoded protein: CSARAGTLVGELFF.

The chain joins TRBV7-6 to TRBJ2-1, with TRBD2 identical over 8 bases. Germline V gene lookup returns CDR1 SGHVS and CDR2 FNYEAQ. J was trimmed by 3 bases and V by 0 bases; bases with no gene match: 4. CDR3 size: 16 residues. Here the CDR3 DNA reads TGTGCCAGCAGCTTAGCATGGCGGGGGGTCTACAATGAGCAGTTCTTC. It is translated as CASSLAWRGVYNEQFF. The variable domain in full, with the rest retrieved from reference TRBV7-6 and TRBJ2-1, is GAGVSQSPRYKVTKRGQDVALRCDPISGHVSLYWYRQALGQGPEFLTYFNYEAQQDKSGLPNDRFSAERPEGSISTLTIQRTEQRDSAMYRCASSLAWRGVYNEQFFGPGTRLTVL.